The following is a T cell receptor beta chain sequence with its context. The data belong to a study of blood T cell repertoires in COVID-19. TCRdb keeps only in-frame clones here, not all; method: immunoSEQ multiplex PCR. The sample carries about 55,000 clones, 80% to 90% recorded once. Patients from Seattle were sampled longitudinally, starting during active infection. This TCR was recovered from a man aged 40-49 years with COVID-19, enrolled during active disease. Sequencing used peripheral blood.

CDR3 sequence: CASTRTGEPQHF. CDR3 nucleotides: TGTGCCAGCACCCGTACAGGGGAGCCCCAGCATTTT. The chain couples TRBV6-5 to TRBJ1-5; 7 nucleotides line up with TRBD1. The CDR3 has 12 amino acids. Germline V lookup: CDR1 MNHEY, CDR2 SVGAGI. Trimming cost V 7 bases and J 8 bases; bases outside gene matches: 5.